A single sample is the source of the 10 T cell receptor beta chains below, sequenced in a study of blood T cell repertoires in COVID-19. Method: immunoSEQ multiplex PCR; TCRdb's copy keeps in-frame clones and lacks some. The sample shows about 250,000 clones, around 82% of them seen only once. The sample consisted of peripheral blood. The receptors here all came from an older person with COVID-19, enrolled during active disease.

V and J are TRBV5-1 and TRBJ2-1; maybe TRBD2 (7 bases). Trimming cost V 3 bases and J 5 bases, with 15 bases left between them. Germline CDR1 SGHRS, CDR2 YFSETQ. The CDR3 covers 15 residues. DNA of the CDR3: TGCGCCAGCAGCTACCATGCGGGGGCAAACAATGAGCAGTTCTTC. It encodes CASSYHAGANNEQFF.

The rearrangement links TRBV5-1 to TRBJ2-5, with D possibly being TRBD2 (5 bases). The CDR3 covers 13 residues. V lost 5 bases, J lost 0 bases, and 8 bases lay in between. From germline, CDR1 is SGHRS and CDR2 YFSETQ. This chain's CDR3 is CASRVAYQETQYF. The CDR3 coding sequence is TGCGCCAGCAGGGTAGCGTACCAAGAGACCCAGTACTTC.

The rearrangement joins TRBV20-1 to TRBJ1-2; 7 bases line up with TRBD1. CDR1 is DFQATT, CDR2 SNEGSKA, per germline (reference sequence). V was clipped by 6 bases and J by 4 bases; unmatched bases: 2. CDR3 length: 11 amino acids. CDR3 region: CSAPGGYGYTF. In nucleotides, the CDR3 is TGCAGTGCACCAGGGGGCTATGGCTACACCTTC.

This clone was found a few times. This chain uses TRBV2 with TRBJ1-6; tentatively, D is TRBD1 (6 bases). With 6 bases removed from V and 8 bases from J, the gap between germline ends came to 11 bases. Germline CDR1 reads SNHLY; CDR2 reads FYNNEI. The CDR3 runs to 13 residues. CDR3 protein: CASRWGPDSPLHF. CDR3 sequence (DNA): TGTGCCAGCAGATGGGGGCCTGATTCACCCCTCCACTTT.

The chain has TRBV29-1 and TRBJ2-7; perhaps TRBD2 as D (6 bases). The CDR3 is 13 amino acids. Per germline, CDR1 SQVTM and CDR2 ANQGSEA. With 2 bases removed from V and 1 base from J, the gap between germline ends came to 9 bases. The CDR3 is CSVETSHSYEQYF. The CDR3 coding sequence is TGCAGCGTTGAAACTAGCCATTCCTACGAGCAGTACTTC.

The chain employs TRBV28 and TRBJ1-5; no clear D gene. The V end was cut by 7 bases, the J end by 4 bases, with 11 bases between. Germline V CDR1 and CDR2: MDHEN, SYDVKM. This CDR3 is built from 13 residues. CDR3 in DNA: TGTGCCAGCAATGAGCCGGGGAATCAGCCCCAGCATTTT. Translating gives CASNEPGNQPQHF.

The chain joins TRBV19 to TRBJ2-3, with 10 bases lining up with TRBD2. CDR1 and CDR2 (germline): LNHDA, SQIVND (reference sequence). After removal of 1 base from V and 2 bases from J, the junction contained 6 bases not matched to a gene. The CDR3 runs 17 residues. The chain's CDR3 is CASSIAILAGNTDTQYF. The CDR3 DNA sequence: TGTGCCAGTAGTATAGCAATACTAGCGGGGAACACAGATACGCAGTATTTT.

The J gene is TRBJ2-2, the V gene TRBV6-5; D not resolved. Germline CDR1 and CDR2: MNHEY and SVGAGI. The V end was cut by 2 bases, the J end by 6 bases, with 4 bases between. This CDR3 comprises 12 residues. Written as DNA, the CDR3 is TGTGCCAGCAGTTACAAGCCCGGGGAGCTGTTTTTT. This encodes CASSYKPGELFF.

This clone was detected only a few times. The genes are TRBV11-2 and TRBJ1-6, with D possibly TRBD1 on 6 matching bases. Trimming pared 3 bases from V and 7 bases from J, leaving 10 bases between. The length of the CDR3 is 14 residues. Germline lookup yields CDR1 SGHAT and CDR2 FQNNGV. The CDR3 sequence: CASSFRGKNSPLHF. The CDR3, as DNA: TGTGCCAGCAGCTTCAGGGGAAAGAATTCACCCCTCCACTTT.

For the CDR3, the DNA is TGCGCCAGCAGCTTGGGAGCTCAAGGGGCTGAAGCTTTCTTT. Residues: CASSLGAQGAEAFF. The chain couples TRBV5-1 to TRBJ1-1, with D possibly matching TRBD1 (5 bases). Germline assignment: CDR1 SGHRS and CDR2 YFSETQ. This CDR3 has 14 residues. With 0 bases removed from V and 6 bases from J, the gap between germline ends came to 12 bases. Filled out from reference TRBV5-1 and TRBJ1-1, the complete variable domain reads KAGVTQTPRYLIKTRGQQVTLSCSPISGHRSVSWYQQTPGQGLQFLFEYFSETQRNKGNFPGRFSGRQFSNSRSEMNVSTLELGDSALYLCASSLGAQGAEAFFGQGTRLTVV.